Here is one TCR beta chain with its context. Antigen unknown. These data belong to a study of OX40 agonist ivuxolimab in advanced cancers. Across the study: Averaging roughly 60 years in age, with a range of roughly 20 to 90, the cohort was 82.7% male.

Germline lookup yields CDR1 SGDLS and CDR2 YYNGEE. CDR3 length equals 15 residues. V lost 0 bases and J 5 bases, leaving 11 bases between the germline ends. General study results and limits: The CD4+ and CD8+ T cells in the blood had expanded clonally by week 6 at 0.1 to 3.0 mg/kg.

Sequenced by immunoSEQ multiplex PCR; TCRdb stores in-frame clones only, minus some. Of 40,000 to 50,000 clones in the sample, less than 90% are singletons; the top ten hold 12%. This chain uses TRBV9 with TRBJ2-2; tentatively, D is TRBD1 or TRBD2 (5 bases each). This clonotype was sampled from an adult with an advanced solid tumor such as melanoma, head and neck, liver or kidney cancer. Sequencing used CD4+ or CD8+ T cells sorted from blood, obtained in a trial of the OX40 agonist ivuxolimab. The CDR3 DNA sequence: TGTGCCAGCAGCGTAGACGGGGCGAGGACCGGGGAGCTGTTTTTT. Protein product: CASSVDGARTGELFF.